The 8 T cell receptor beta chains given below trace back to one sample, sequenced in a study of blood T cell repertoires in COVID-19. The method was immunoSEQ multiplex PCR; TCRdb's version includes in-frame clones alone and lacks a portion of them. The sample contains hundreds of thousands of clones, roughly 89% of which appear only once. The sample taken for sequencing was peripheral blood. The receptors stem from a man aged 35 to 55 with acute or convalescent COVID-19.

The chain couples TRBV30 to TRBJ2-7, with D possibly TRBD2 on 6 matching bases. This CDR3 contains 14 residues. Per the germline V gene, CDR1 is GTSNPN and CDR2 is SVGIG (reference sequence). V was shortened by 1 base and J by 7 bases, with 17 bases between the two germline ends. The CDR3, as DNA: TGTGCCTGGAGTGGAATCTCGGGGGTGGAGGAGCAGTACTTC. The encoded protein is CAWSGISGVEEQYF. Full variable domain (remainder filled in from reference TRBV30 and TRBJ2-7): SQTIHQWPATLVQPVGSPLSLECTVEGTSNPNLYWYRQAAGRGLQLLFYSVGIGQISSEVPQNLSASRPQDRQFILSSKKLLLSDSGFYLCAWSGISGVEEQYFGPGTRLTVT.

The chain has TRBV5-4 and TRBJ2-7, with TRBD1 matching over 11 bases. V lost 4 bases to trimming and J lost 7 bases; unmatched junction nucleotides: 7. This CDR3 spans 14 amino acids. Germline V gene sequence: CDR1 SGHNT, CDR2 YYREEE (reference sequence). CDR3: CASSPDRGREEQYF. CDR3 in DNA: TGTGCCAGCAGCCCGGACAGGGGGCGGGAAGAGCAGTACTTC. Combining the CDR3 with reference TRBV5-4 and TRBJ2-7 gives the whole variable domain ETGVTQSPTHLIKTRGQQVTLRCSSQSGHNTVSWYQQALGQGPQFIFQYYREEENGRGNFPPRFSGLQFPNYSSELNVNALELDDSALYLCASSPDRGREEQYFGPGTRLTVT.

The chain has TRBV7-2 and TRBJ1-4; no firm D call. This CDR3 is built from 13 residues. Germline CDR1 is SGHTA and CDR2 is FQGNSA. V lost 2 bases and J 3 bases, leaving 4 bases between the germline ends. The CDR3 reads CASSLNSNEKLFF. As DNA, the CDR3 is TGTGCCAGCAGCTTAAACTCTAATGAAAAACTGTTTTTT. The full variable domain, completed using reference TRBV7-2 and TRBJ1-4, is GAGVSQSPSNKVTEKGKDVELRCDPISGHTALYWYRQSLGQGLEFLIYFQGNSAPDKSGLPSDRFSAERTGGSVSTLTIQRTQQEDSAVYLCASSLNSNEKLFFGSGTQLSVL.

The rearrangement links TRBV6-1 to TRBJ1-1, with a tentative D call TRBD1 (5 bases). Germline loops: CDR1 MNHNS, CDR2 SASEGT. The CDR3 loop spans 14 amino acids. Trimming shortened V by 2 bases and J by 7 bases, and 14 bases separated the two germline ends. The CDR3 DNA follows: TGTGCCAGCAGTGAATCTCCAGGGCTGAATGAAGCTTTCTTT. Translating it yields CASSESPGLNEAFF.

The CDR3 spells CASSIRERGGQYEQFF. Written as DNA, the CDR3 is TGTGCCAGTAGTATACGGGAGCGGGGGGGGCAGTACGAGCAGTTCTTC. The V gene is TRBV19, the J gene TRBJ2-1; TRBD2 matches at 10 bases. Germline assignment: CDR1 LNHDA and CDR2 SQIVND (reference sequence). V dropped 2 bases and J dropped 10; count of bases not matched to a gene: 11. The CDR3 contains 16 residues.

This clone was picked up one time. The chain couples TRBV24-1 to TRBJ2-1; 7 bases align to TRBD1. Germline assignment: CDR1 KGHDR and CDR2 SFDVKD. The CDR3 is made up of 15 amino acids. J gave up 9 bases and V 4 bases, and 11 bases lay outside the gene matches. As DNA, the CDR3 is TGTGCCACCAGTGACCCCACAGGGGTGCACGGTGAGCAGTTCTTC. Translation: CATSDPTGVHGEQFF.

The chain links TRBV10-1 to TRBJ2-3; TRBD1 might be the D (5 bases). The V gene's germline CDR1 is WNHNN and CDR2 SYGVQD (reference sequence). The CDR3 runs to 13 residues. V was clipped by 2 bases and J by 2 bases, with 5 bases between them. The CDR3 DNA reads TGCGCCAGCAGTGAGGGGGCCACAGATACGCAGTATTTT. Translation: CASSEGATDTQYF.

This rearrangement joins TRBV5-5 to TRBJ1-4; D possibly corresponds to TRBD1 (6 bases). Between the trimmed V and J ends, which lost 4 bases and 8 bases, there was a span of 21 bases. Germline V gene lookup returns CDR1 SGHKS and CDR2 YYEKEE (reference sequence). The CDR3 has 16 residues. The chain's CDR3 is CASSQGIGGMVEKLFF. The CDR3 nucleotides read TGTGCCAGCAGCCAGGGGATCGGGGGGATGGTGGAAAAACTGTTTTTT.